Listed below are T cell receptor beta chains from one sample, sequenced in a study of blood T cells in healthy people across ages. TCRdb re-derived calls from the 5' RACE reads in MiXCR, one entry per CDR3 protein. The table has fewer than 1.5 million distinct CDR3 sequences, roughly 40% seen once. The specimen sequenced was blood. The receptors here all came from a woman under 30 in good health. The CDR3 runs from the conserved cysteine through the conserved F or W. D genes are given only for firm matches. Expanded clones are given a class, and other clones once, few, many or no size at all.

V gene	D gene	clone size	J gene	CDR3 DNA	CDR3 protein
TRBV7-9	TRBD2	.	TRBJ2-2	TGTGCCAGCAGCCCAGGACTAGCGGGAGCGTACACCGGGGAGCTGTTTTTT	CASSPGLAGAYTGELFF
TRBV27	.	.	TRBJ1-6	TGTGCCAGCAGTTTAACGGGAGGCCCGTGGGAGTCACCCCTCCACTTT	CASSLTGGPWESPLHF
TRBV30	TRBD1	few	TRBJ1-1	TGTGCCTGGGCAGGGGGCTGGAACACTGAAGCTTTCTTT	CAWAGGWNTEAFF
TRBV5-1	.	once	TRBJ2-2	TGCGCCAGCAAGACAGACCCGAACACCGGGGAGCTGTTTTTT	CASKTDPNTGELFF
TRBV4-2	TRBD2	many	TRBJ2-1	TGTGCCAGCAGCCAAGATGGAGCGGGAGCCTCCTACAATGAGCAGTTCTTC	CASSQDGAGASYNEQFF
TRBV10-3	TRBD2	few	TRBJ2-5	TGTGCCATCAGTGCCTCCCTAGCGGGGGCGGAGACCCAGTACTTC	CAISASLAGAETQYF
TRBV4-1	TRBD2	few	TRBJ2-7	TGCGCCAGCAGCCCGCGCAGCGGGAAGGGGACCTACAATGAGCAGTACTTC	CASSPRSGKGTYNEQYF
TRBV20-1	TRBD2	.	TRBJ2-2	TGCAGTGCTAGAGGCCTAGCGGGAGCGGACACCGGGGAGCTGTTTTTT	CSARGLAGADTGELFF
TRBV5-1	TRBD1	.	TRBJ1-6	TGCGCCAGCAGCTCGGGGACAGAAAATTCACCCCTCCACTTT	CASSSGTENSPLHF
TRBV12-3/TRBV12-4	.	.	TRBJ1-1	TGTGCCGGCAGTTTGTTCGGGGGAACTGAAGCTTTCTTT	CAGSLFGGTEAFF
TRBV7-9	.	.	TRBJ1-4	TGTGCCAGCAGCCCCGTCGCTCTCGGGGGGGAAAAACTGTTTTTT	CASSPVALGGEKLFF
TRBV10-3	TRBD2	.	TRBJ2-7	TGTGCCATCAGTGGGGGACTAGCGGGACCTTATGAGCAGTACTTC	CAISGGLAGPYEQYF
TRBV28	TRBD1	.	TRBJ1-6	TGTGCCAGCAGACCACAGGGGCAGAATTCACCCCTCCACTTT	CASRPQGQNSPLHF
TRBV6-6	.	.	TRBJ2-3	TGTGCCAGCAGTTCATCGGGGCACACAGATACGCAGTATTTT	CASSSSGHTDTQYF
TRBV20-1	.	.	TRBJ2-7	TGCAGTGCTAGGCCGGATGGCGAGCAGTACTTC	CSARPDGEQYF
TRBV4-1	TRBD2	.	TRBJ2-7	TGCGCCAGCTCACCCTTTAGGGGCGGGGGGACCTACGAGCAGTACTTC	CASSPFRGGGTYEQYF
TRBV9	.	once	TRBJ1-1	TGTGCCAGCAGCGTGGACGGCGCCGGCACTGAAGCTTTCTTT	CASSVDGAGTEAFF
TRBV3-1	.	.	TRBJ2-3	TGTGCCAGCAGCCCCCGCCCGGGGCGAGATACGCAGTATTTT	CASSPRPGRDTQYF
TRBV6-4	.	.	TRBJ2-1	TGTGCCAGCAGTGCTACGGGGCTTGGGTCCTACAATGAGCAGTTCTTC	CASSATGLGSYNEQFF
TRBV6-6	.	.	TRBJ2-7	TGTGCCAGCACGGGACCAGAAACGCAAGAGCAGTACTTC	CASTGPETQEQYF
TRBV6-5	.	many	TRBJ1-5	TGTGCCAGCAAAGGGGGGGCCGATCAGCCCCAGCATTTT	CASKGGADQPQHF
TRBV24-1	TRBD1	once	TRBJ2-7	TGTGCCACCAGTGAAGGACAGGGGACAAACGAGCAGTACTTC	CATSEGQGTNEQYF
TRBV6-5	.	few	TRBJ1-4	TGTGCCAGCAGGTACTCGGAGGCTAATGAAAAACTGTTTTTT	CASRYSEANEKLFF
TRBV20-1	TRBD2	many	TRBJ2-7	TGCAGTGTCCTGTCTGGGGGGGGAAAACTATACGAGCAGTACTTC	CSVLSGGGKLYEQYF
TRBV27	.	few	TRBJ2-3	TGTGCCAGCACGAAAAAGATTGGGGGAACGCAGTATTTT	CASTKKIGGTQYF
TRBV20-1	.	.	TRBJ2-5	TGCAGTGCTGCGGGACTCCCCAGGGAGCAGTACTTC	CSAAGLPREQYF
TRBV10-3	.	.	TRBJ2-1	TGTGCCATCAGGGGTCGCGGTGAGCAGTTCTTC	CAIRGRGEQFF
TRBV4-2	.	.	TRBJ2-7	TGTGCCAGCAGCCGAGGGGGACCGGACGGGGGCGACGAGCAGTACTTC	CASSRGGPDGGDEQYF
TRBV12-5	.	.	TRBJ1-4	TGTGCTAGTGGTCCCCTTAATGAAAAACTGTTTTTT	CASGPLNEKLFF
TRBV18	.	.	TRBJ2-7	TGTGCCAGCTCAAACGACAGGCTCTCCTACGAGCAGTACTTC	CASSNDRLSYEQYF
TRBV25-1	.	.	TRBJ2-7	TGTGCCACCCAGTCCGAGAGCTACGAGCAGTACTTC	CATQSESYEQYF
TRBV12-3/TRBV12-4	.	.	TRBJ2-5	TGTGCCAGCAGCCTCCGGTTGAGGGGGGATGAGCAGTACTTC	CASSLRLRGDEQYF
TRBV13	.	.	TRBJ2-1	TGTGCCAGCAGAGGCTGGGGCGGCAATGAGCAGTTCTTC	CASRGWGGNEQFF
TRBV12-3/TRBV12-4	TRBD2	.	TRBJ2-7	TGTGCCAGCAGTTTAGTCGGGGGAGGGCCGAACGAGCAGTACTTC	CASSLVGGGPNEQYF
TRBV11-2	TRBD1	.	TRBJ2-7	TGTGCCAGCAGCTCGCCGGACAGGGTCGTTTACGAGCAGTACTTC	CASSSPDRVVYEQYF
TRBV24-1	TRBD2	.	TRBJ2-3	TGTGCCACCCCCGGGGGGGTCGAGGAAGATACGCAGTATTTT	CATPGGVEEDTQYF
TRBV13	.	.	TRBJ1-5	TGTGCCAGCAGCCTTTGGGCCGAACAAAGCAATCAGCCCCAGCATTTT	CASSLWAEQSNQPQHF
TRBV2	.	.	TRBJ2-7	TGTGCCAGCGCCCCTTCTAGTGAGGGCCAGTACTTC	CASAPSSEGQYF
TRBV5-1	.	.	TRBJ1-2	TGCGCCAGCGGCTTGGCCCTTGGTGCTAACTATGGCTACACCTTC	CASGLALGANYGYTF
TRBV10-2	.	.	TRBJ1-6	TGCGCCAGCATCAGGGCGAGCTCCTATAATTCACCCCTCCACTTT	CASIRASSYNSPLHF
TRBV5-1	TRBD1	.	TRBJ2-3	TGCGCCAGCAGCTTGGAGGGACAGGGCCCAGATACGCAGTATTTT	CASSLEGQGPDTQYF
TRBV4-2	.	.	TRBJ2-1	TGTGCCAGCAGCCAAGTAGGTCCTGAGCAGTTCTTC	CASSQVGPEQFF
TRBV3-1	.	many	TRBJ1-1	TGTGCCAGCAACCGGGGGAACACTGAAGCTTTCTTT	CASNRGNTEAFF
TRBV20-1	TRBD1	.	TRBJ2-3	TGCAGTGCTAGACAGGGGGCAGGAGATACGCAGTATTTT	CSARQGAGDTQYF
TRBV9	TRBD2	.	TRBJ2-2	TGTGCCAGCAGCGACGTTCTAGCGGACTACACCGGGGAGCTGTTTTTT	CASSDVLADYTGELFF
TRBV6-5	.	.	TRBJ2-3	TGTGCCAGCAGTTACTCGAAGGTGATCCTAGATACGCAGTATTTT	CASSYSKVILDTQYF
TRBV9	TRBD2	.	TRBJ2-7	TGTGCCAGCAGCGTAGGGGCTAGCGGGGGAAACAATGAGCAGTACTTC	CASSVGASGGNNEQYF
TRBV9	TRBD1	many	TRBJ1-2	TGTGCCAGCAGCTTACGGACAGGGGGGAACTATGGCTACACCTTC	CASSLRTGGNYGYTF
TRBV6-5	TRBD2	.	TRBJ2-7	TGTGCCAGCAGTCCATCGGGACTAGCGGGCTACGAGCAGTACTTC	CASSPSGLAGYEQYF
TRBV6-5	.	once	TRBJ1-2	TGTGCCAGCAGTACCTCGTCTCCCCTGAGAGGCTACACCTTC	CASSTSSPLRGYTF
TRBV7-9	.	few	TRBJ2-3	TGTGCCAGCAGCTTCGGTGGCGGGGGCACAGATACGCAGTATTTT	CASSFGGGGTDTQYF
TRBV12-3/TRBV12-4	TRBD2	.	TRBJ2-7	TGTGCCAGCAGCCCTCGGACTAGCGGGAGTATTTCCTACGAGCAGTACTTC	CASSPRTSGSISYEQYF
TRBV18	.	few	TRBJ1-2	TGTGCCAGCTCATTTCAGACGGGGGCTAACTATGGCTACACCTTC	CASSFQTGANYGYTF
TRBV27	.	few	TRBJ2-7	TGTGCCAGCAGTATCTTAGGGGGGTACGAGCAGTACTTC	CASSILGGYEQYF
TRBV6-1	TRBD2	.	TRBJ2-2	TGTGCGAATCGTGGGCTAGCGGGCACCGGGGAGCTGTTTTTT	CANRGLAGTGELFF
TRBV29-1	TRBD2	.	TRBJ2-7	TGCAGCGTTGCTGGACTAGCGGGAGGCCCCGAGCAGTACTTC	CSVAGLAGGPEQYF
TRBV24-1	.	few	TRBJ1-2	TGTGCCACCAGTGATTACAGGATCGACTATGGCTACACCTTC	CATSDYRIDYGYTF
TRBV5-1	.	.	TRBJ1-2	TGCGCCAGCAGCTTGGAAGTAGATGGCTACACCTTC	CASSLEVDGYTF
TRBV6-6	TRBD1	once	TRBJ1-1	TGTGCCAGCAGTTACCGAGTGACAGGGGACACTGAAGCTTTCTTT	CASSYRVTGDTEAFF
TRBV2	.	.	TRBJ2-2	TGTGCCAGCAAGGGTACCCTAGGCTCCGGGGAGCTGTTTTTT	CASKGTLGSGELFF